The 5 T cell receptor beta chains listed next were all sequenced from one sample in a study of shared clonotypes between healthy human individuals. Here immunoSEQ multiplex PCR was the method, and the copy in TCRdb shows in-frame clones only, minus some. The sample lists about 2 million clones, roughly 95% occurring once. The naive CD8 fraction comprised CD45RO-negative cells positively selected for CCR7 and excluded terminally differentiated effector memory CD45RA+ cells. The sample comprised naive CD8+ T cells sorted from blood. These receptors originate from a man between 18 and 35 years old in good health.

V gene TRBV2 combines with J gene TRBJ2-5; perhaps TRBD2 as D (6 bases). The CDR3 totals 14 residues. From germline, CDR1 is SNHLY and CDR2 FYNNEI. Deletions cut 5 bases from V and 5 bases from J, with 15 bases between. The CDR3 coding sequence is TGTGCCAGCAGTCCCTGGGGGGAGCTGGAGACCCAGTACTTC. Amino acid sequence: CASSPWGELETQYF.

The V and J genes are TRBV6-1 and TRBJ2-5; a weak D match, TRBD1 (7 bases). The germline V and J ends were trimmed by 3 bases and 1 base, with 18 bases remaining between them. The CDR3 is made up of 17 amino acids. Germline CDR1 MNHNS, CDR2 SASEGT. CDR3 loop: CASSDLGGRGPQETQYF. In DNA, the CDR3 is TGTGCCAGCAGTGACCTGGGGGGTAGGGGGCCCCAAGAGACCCAGTACTTC.

This chain connects TRBV27 to TRBJ2-2; 9 nucleotides align to TRBD1. Trimming at V came to 4 bases and at J to 3 bases, leaving 15 bases not matched to a gene. Germline V gene data show CDR1 as MNHEY and CDR2 as SMNVEV (reference sequence). The CDR3 totals 19 residues. The DNA for the CDR3 is TGTGCCAGCAGTTCACCGGGACAGGGAAGTGGGTGGGACACCGGGGAGCTGTTTTTT. Protein sequence: CASSSPGQGSGWDTGELFF.

The rearrangement joins TRBV27 to TRBJ2-3; TRBD2 matches at 9 bases. CDR3 size: 15 residues. Unmatched junction bases numbered 8, after V lost 7 bases and J lost 3 bases. Germline CDR1 MNHEY, CDR2 SMNVEV (reference sequence). The CDR3 reads CASKGASGITDTQYF. CDR3 DNA sequence: TGTGCCAGCAAGGGGGCTAGCGGGATTACAGATACGCAGTATTTT.

The rearrangement joins TRBV18 to TRBJ2-6; D call uncertain. From germline, CDR1 is KGHSH and CDR2 LQKENI. V gave up 4 bases and J gave up 0 bases, with 13 bases separating them. This CDR3 has 17 amino acids. CDR3 bases: TGTGCCAGCTCACTTCTCGCTGATTCCTCTGGGGCCAACGTCCTGACTTTC. Its translation is CASSLLADSSGANVLTF.